Below, one TCR beta chain is given with its context. For the diagnoses, clinical symptoms, serum thyroxine and TRAb, thyroid ultrasound and orbital computed tomography were used. PBMCs were sourced from approximately 9 ml fresh peripheral blood. The sample belongs to a study of T cells in Graves' hyperthyroidism and ophthalmopathy. RNA transcripts yielded amplified TCR beta CDR3 regions. The primer set for the first-round RT-PCR of the TCR CDR3 was HTBI. TCRdb reprocessed the multiplex PCR reads via MiXCR and lists one record per CDR3 protein. The profile shows a few hundred thousand distinct CDR3 sequences, 20% to 25% of them singletons. CDR1 is LGHNA, CDR2 YNFKEQ, per germline. This CDR3 is 15 amino acids long. The V segment lost 4 bases and the J segment 2 bases; nucleotides outside the gene matches: 5.

This sequence originates from a man in his thirties or forties with Graves' ophthalmopathy. The chain links TRBV4-2 to TRBJ2-7; the match to TRBD2 covers 10 bases. Input material: blood. The CDR3 spells CASSREREGTYEQYF. CDR3 nucleotide sequence: TGTGCCAGCAGCCGAGAGCGGGAGGGCACCTACGAGCAGTACTTC.